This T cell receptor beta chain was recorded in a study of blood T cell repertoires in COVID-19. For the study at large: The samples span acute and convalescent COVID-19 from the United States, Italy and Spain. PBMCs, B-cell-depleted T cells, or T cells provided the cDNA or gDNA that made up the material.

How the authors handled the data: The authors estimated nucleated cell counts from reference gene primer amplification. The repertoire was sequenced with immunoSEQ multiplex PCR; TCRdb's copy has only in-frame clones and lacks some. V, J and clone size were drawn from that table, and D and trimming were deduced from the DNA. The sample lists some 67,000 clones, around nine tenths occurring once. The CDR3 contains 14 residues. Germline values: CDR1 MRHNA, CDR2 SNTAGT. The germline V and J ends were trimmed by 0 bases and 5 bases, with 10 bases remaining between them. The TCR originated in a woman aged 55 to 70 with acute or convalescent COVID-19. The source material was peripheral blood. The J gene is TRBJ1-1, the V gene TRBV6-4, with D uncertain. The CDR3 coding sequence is TGTGCCAGCAGTGACTCAGGCGGGAGGACTGAAGCTTTCTTT. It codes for CASSDSGGRTEAFF.